The sequence of this TCR beta chain was determined in a study of T cell repertoires in cytomegalovirus infection. Study-wide context: It was recently identified HLA-C-restricted and well-studied HLA-B-restricted CMV epitopes that the study used. Study-wide results and limits: The ex vivo response showed dominance by HLA-C-restricted CMV-specific TCR beta clonotypes.

TCRdb re-derived calls from the reads in MiXCR, one entry per CDR3 protein. The sample records about 89,000 distinct CDR3 sequences, about 29% being singletons. The CDR3 consists of 14 residues. Trimming took off 1 base at V and 8 bases at J, with 9 bases between the two ends. In the case of this clonotype: Its antigen is not known.

The sequences come from CD8+ T cells from cultured PBMCs, collected from culture after CMV antigen stimulation. The chain is built from TRBV12-3 or TRBV12-4 and TRBJ1-6, with D maybe TRBD1 (6 bases). The receptor was derived from a human donor in good health (CMV status not recorded). Some clones in this sample may be carry-over from other donors' samples. The chain's CDR3 is CASSLGSGDSPLHF. In DNA form, the CDR3 reads TGTGCCAGCAGTTTAGGTTCAGGGGATTCACCCCTCCACTTT.